Here is one T cell receptor (beta chain) with its context. No antigen is known for it. Some clones are missing from TCRdb's copy, which holds only in-frame ones; the method was immunoSEQ multiplex PCR. The data show about 76,000 clones, about 93% seen once. Surgery cases with the highest brain T cell transcript signatures were chosen for sequencing. Pre-surgery treatment included at least one anti-epileptic drug. The entry originates in a study of brain T cells in children with intractable seizures. Findings and caveats of the study: Only CDR3 sequence similarity suggested viral specificity, without known HCMV serostatus.

The CDR3 totals 13 residues. The V end was cut by 2 bases, the J end by 9 bases, with 13 bases between. CDR1 and CDR2 from the germline V gene are SGHTA and FQGTGA. The specimen comprised peripheral blood, sampled at surgery. This TCR derives from a boy under three years old with tuberous sclerosis and intractable seizures. The chain carries TRBV7-3 and TRBJ2-5, with a tentative D call TRBD2 (6 bases). CDR3 sequence: CASSLHVTGAQYF. The CDR3 coding sequence is TGTGCCAGCAGCTTACATGTTACGGGGGCCCAGTACTTC. The full variable domain, completed using reference TRBV7-3 and TRBJ2-5, is GAGVSQTPSNKVTEKGKYVELRCDPISGHTALYWYRQSLGQGPEFLIYFQGTGAADDSGLPNDRFFAVRPEGSVSTLKIQRTERGDSAVYLCASSLHVTGAQYFGPGTRLLVL.